This is a list of T cell receptor beta chains from one sample in a study of blood T cell repertoires in COVID-19. Method: immunoSEQ multiplex PCR; TCRdb's copy keeps in-frame clones and lacks some. Of some 320,000 clones in the sample, 89% are singletons; the top ten hold 5.2%. Sequenced input: PBMCs or T cells enriched from blood (not recorded which). The receptors originated from a man aged 55 to 70 who had recovered from COVID-19. Both conserved end residues are part of each CDR3. D genes are given only for firm matches. Size values are once, few and many counts, or a class for expanded clones, and some rows have none.

V	D	size	J	DNA	CDR3
TRBV27	TRBD1	.	TRBJ1-2	TGTGCCAGCAGTTCCGGGACAGGGGGCAACTATGGCTACACCTTC	CASSSGTGGNYGYTF
TRBV6-6	.	.	TRBJ2-7	TGTGCCAGCACCGTGACAGGTGGAGTTTACGAGCAGTACTTC	CASTVTGGVYEQYF
TRBV4-1	TRBD1	.	TRBJ1-2	TGCGCCAGCAGCCAAAACCGGGACAGGGGTGGCTATGGCTACACCTTC	CASSQNRDRGGYGYTF
TRBV18	TRBD2	.	TRBJ2-1	TGTGCCAGCTCACCACGAGTGGCGGGAGAGGATAATGAGCAGTTCTTC	CASSPRVAGEDNEQFF
TRBV12-3/TRBV12-4	.	.	TRBJ2-7	TGTGCCAGCAGTGCGGGACTTATCTACGAGCAGTACTTC	CASSAGLIYEQYF
TRBV5-1	.	once	TRBJ1-4	TGCGCCAGCAGCTTGGAGGGAGAGGGAAAACTGTTTTTT	CASSLEGEGKLFF
TRBV4-3	TRBD1	.	TRBJ2-7	TGCGCCAGCAGCCCGGGACAGGGGGCTTCCTACGAGCAGTACTTC	CASSPGQGASYEQYF
TRBV7-3	TRBD2	.	TRBJ2-3	TGTGCCAGCAGCTCCACCGGGCTAGCGGGAGAAACAGATACGCAGTATTTT	CASSSTGLAGETDTQYF
TRBV9	TRBD1	.	TRBJ2-5	TGTGCCAGCAGCGTAGGTACAGGGGGAGTTGAGACCCAGTACTTC	CASSVGTGGVETQYF
TRBV3-1/TRBV3-2	TRBD1	once	TRBJ1-3	TGTGCCAGCAGCCGGACAGGGCTCTCTGGAAACACCATATATTTT	CASSRTGLSGNTIYF
TRBV27	TRBD1	once	TRBJ2-2	TGTGCCAGCGCAATGGGACAGGGGAAAATTATCGCCGGGGAGCTGTTTTTT	CASAMGQGKIIAGELFF
TRBV10-1	.	.	TRBJ1-2	TGCGCCAGTTCGACAGAAGCTAACTATGGCTACACCTTC	CASSTEANYGYTF
TRBV24-1	TRBD1	.	TRBJ2-1	TGTGCCACCAGTGAGCCCGGGACAGGGGTTTACAATGAGCAGTTCTTC	CATSEPGTGVYNEQFF
TRBV7-3	.	.	TRBJ2-2	TGTGCCAGCAGCGCACCGGGACTTCCGAACACCGGGGAGCTGTTTTTT	CASSAPGLPNTGELFF
TRBV6-1	TRBD1	.	TRBJ2-5	TGTGCCAGCAGTGAAGATGGGACAGGGCGGGGGGAGACCCAGTACTTC	CASSEDGTGRGETQYF
TRBV5-4	TRBD2	few	TRBJ2-7	TGTGCCAGCAGCCCCGACAGTCCGGGGGGCTACGAGCAGTACTTC	CASSPDSPGGYEQYF
TRBV6-5	TRBD1	once	TRBJ2-1	TGTGCCAGCAGGAGGGACAGGAGCTCCTACAATGAGCAGTTCTTC	CASRRDRSSYNEQFF
TRBV5-5	.	.	TRBJ1-6	TGTGCCAGCAGCGCCCAGACGGCGGCTAATTCACCCCTCCACTTT	CASSAQTAANSPLHF
TRBV7-6	TRBD1	.	TRBJ1-6	TGTGCCAGCAGCTTAGAAGGACAGGGGATGAATTCACCCCTCCACTTT	CASSLEGQGMNSPLHF
TRBV29-1	TRBD2	.	TRBJ2-3	TGCAGCGTTGGCTTGGGCGCTAGCGGCTTCACAGATACGCAGTATTTT	CSVGLGASGFTDTQYF
TRBV25-1	TRBD1	.	TRBJ2-5	TGTGCCAGCAGTGCTAGGTGGGACAGGGAAGGAAAAGAGACCCAGTACTTC	CASSARWDREGKETQYF
TRBV5-1	TRBD2	.	TRBJ2-5	TGCGCCAGCAGCACCGGGACTACCGTCTTCAGCGAGACCCAGTACTTC	CASSTGTTVFSETQYF
TRBV27	TRBD2	once	TRBJ2-1	TGTGCCAGCAGTTTTAGCGGGGGCAGCTACAATGAGCAGTTCTTC	CASSFSGGSYNEQFF
TRBV5-1	TRBD2	once	TRBJ2-1	TGCGCCAGCAGCCGGGAGGGGACCCCCAACAATGAGCAGTTCTTC	CASSREGTPNNEQFF
TRBV14	.	.	TRBJ1-6	TGTGCCAGCAGCCCCTGGACTGTTAATTCACCCCTCCACTTT	CASSPWTVNSPLHF
TRBV21-1	.	few	TRBJ1-1	TGTGCCAGCAGCACCCGAGTTGGGGGCTTCACTGAAGCTTTCTTT	CASSTRVGGFTEAFF
TRBV19	TRBD2	.	TRBJ2-1	TGTGCCAGTATGGCAGCGGGGAATGAGCAGTTCTTC	CASMAAGNEQFF
TRBV6-1	.	.	TRBJ2-7	TGTGCCAGCAGTGAACAGGGGTCCCTGTACGAGCAGTACTTC	CASSEQGSLYEQYF
TRBV6-5	.	once	TRBJ1-3	TGTGCCAGCAGTTACACCCATTTGAGTGGAAACACCATATATTTT	CASSYTHLSGNTIYF
TRBV28	.	.	TRBJ1-4	TGTGCCAGCACCTACGGAGACAGAAGTAATGAAAAACTGTTTTTT	CASTYGDRSNEKLFF
TRBV29-1	TRBD2	.	TRBJ2-1	TGCAGCGTTGAGCGGAGCGGGAGGAAGGATGAGCAGTTCTTC	CSVERSGRKDEQFF
TRBV5-1	TRBD2	.	TRBJ2-2	TGCGCCAGCAGCCCGACTAGCGGGAGTGGGGTGAACACCGGGGAGCTGTTTTTT	CASSPTSGSGVNTGELFF
TRBV7-7	TRBD1	.	TRBJ2-5	TGTGCTAGCAGCTCGACCAGAGGGGGCGCAGAGACCCAGTACTTC	CASSSTRGGAETQYF
TRBV11-3	TRBD2	few	TRBJ2-1	TGTGCCAGCAGCCATCGCGGACTAGCGGGAGTATCCTCCTACAATGAGCAGTTCTTC	CASSHRGLAGVSSYNEQFF
TRBV15	.	once	TRBJ1-2	TGTGCCACCAGCAGACAGGGTGTCTATGGCTACACCTTC	CATSRQGVYGYTF
TRBV7-2	.	few	TRBJ1-1	TGTGCCAGCAGCTTAGTGCGGATTCCTGAAGCTTTCTTT	CASSLVRIPEAFF
TRBV6-5	.	.	TRBJ2-3	TGTGCCAGCAGTTACTCCTATACGCAGTATTTT	CASSYSYTQYF
TRBV4-3	TRBD2	once	TRBJ2-3	TGCGCCAGCAGCCAAGTCCGTCCGGCGGGAGGGACAGATACGCAGTATTTT	CASSQVRPAGGTDTQYF
TRBV30	TRBD1	.	TRBJ1-5	TGTGCCTGGTCCCCGGGACAGGGCGTTAATCAGCCCCAGCATTTT	CAWSPGQGVNQPQHF
TRBV4-1	.	once	TRBJ2-5	TGCGCCAGCAGCCAAGTCTCCGGGGAAGGGGGGACCCAGTACTTC	CASSQVSGEGGTQYF
TRBV29-1	.	.	TRBJ2-1	TGCAGCGTTGTGGGGCAGGGCTCCTACAATGAGCAGTTCTTC	CSVVGQGSYNEQFF
TRBV5-1	TRBD1	.	TRBJ2-7	TGCGCCAGCAGCCCGGGACAGCCGTACGAGCAGTACTTC	CASSPGQPYEQYF
TRBV19	TRBD1	.	TRBJ2-1	TGTGCCAGTAGTACGGGGACAGGGAGAAACGTTGAGCAGTTCTTC	CASSTGTGRNVEQFF
TRBV7-2	TRBD1	.	TRBJ1-5	TGTGCCAGCAGCTACGGACAGGTGTATCAGCCCCAGCATTTT	CASSYGQVYQPQHF
TRBV6-5	TRBD1	.	TRBJ2-3	TGTGCCAGCAGTTACCGGACAGGGCCCACAGATACGCAGTATTTT	CASSYRTGPTDTQYF
TRBV4-2	TRBD1	.	TRBJ1-2	TGTGCCAGCAGCCAGATTACAGGGGGCGCAGGGTATGGCTACACCTTC	CASSQITGGAGYGYTF
TRBV20-1	TRBD1	.	TRBJ2-1	TGCAGTGCTAGTCGTCATCCGGGACAGGGTAGGTTCAATGAGCAGTTCTTC	CSASRHPGQGRFNEQFF
TRBV29-1	.	.	TRBJ1-2	TGCAGCGTCCTTGGCGGGGGCTACACCTTC	CSVLGGGYTF
TRBV5-1	TRBD1	.	TRBJ2-1	TGCGCCAGCACGCCGGACAGGGGTTACAATGAGCAGTTCTTC	CASTPDRGYNEQFF
TRBV7-2	.	.	TRBJ1-1	TGTGCCAGCAGCTTCTCGGGGGACCCCGTGGCTTTCTTT	CASSFSGDPVAFF
TRBV19	TRBD1	.	TRBJ2-6	TGTGCCAGTACCACGACAGGGGGCGGCTCTGGGGCCAACGTCCTGACTTTC	CASTTTGGGSGANVLTF
TRBV5-6	.	.	TRBJ2-1	TGTGCCAGCAAGAACTCCTACCCTTACAATGAGCAGTTCTTC	CASKNSYPYNEQFF
TRBV9	TRBD2	once	TRBJ2-3	TGTGCCAGCAGCGTAGGTCAGCGGGAGTTGACAGATACGCAGTATTTT	CASSVGQRELTDTQYF
TRBV7-3	TRBD1	.	TRBJ1-1	TGTGCCAGCAGCCTTCAGGACAGGGCGGAAGCTTTCTTT	CASSLQDRAEAFF
TRBV28	.	.	TRBJ2-3	TGTGCCAGCAGTTTATCAGAGGGAGGCGAGGACACAGATACGCAGTATTTT	CASSLSEGGEDTDTQYF
TRBV28	TRBD2	.	TRBJ2-3	TGTGCCAGCAGTTTATTGATTAGCGGGGGTCTCAAGACAGATACGCAGTATTTT	CASSLLISGGLKTDTQYF
TRBV5-1	.	.	TRBJ2-3	TGCGCCAGCAGCTTGATGGGGCAGGGGCGCAGCACAGATACGCAGTATTTT	CASSLMGQGRSTDTQYF
TRBV7-9	.	.	TRBJ1-2	TGTGCCAGCAGCTCGAACCTCCCGAGACAGGCCGGCTACACCTTC	CASSSNLPRQAGYTF